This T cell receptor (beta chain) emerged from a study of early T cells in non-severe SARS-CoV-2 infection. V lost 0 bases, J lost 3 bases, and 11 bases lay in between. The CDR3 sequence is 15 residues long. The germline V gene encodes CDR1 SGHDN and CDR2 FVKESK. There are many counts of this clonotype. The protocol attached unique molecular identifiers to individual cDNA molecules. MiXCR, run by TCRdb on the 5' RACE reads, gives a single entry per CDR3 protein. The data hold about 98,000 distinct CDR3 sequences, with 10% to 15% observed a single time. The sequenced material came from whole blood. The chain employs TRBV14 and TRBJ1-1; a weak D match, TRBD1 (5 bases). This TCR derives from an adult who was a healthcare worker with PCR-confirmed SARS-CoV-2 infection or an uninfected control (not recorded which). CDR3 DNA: TGTGCCAGCAGCCAAGATGGGGGTCTGGACACTGAAGCTTTCTTT. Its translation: CASSQDGGLDTEAFF.